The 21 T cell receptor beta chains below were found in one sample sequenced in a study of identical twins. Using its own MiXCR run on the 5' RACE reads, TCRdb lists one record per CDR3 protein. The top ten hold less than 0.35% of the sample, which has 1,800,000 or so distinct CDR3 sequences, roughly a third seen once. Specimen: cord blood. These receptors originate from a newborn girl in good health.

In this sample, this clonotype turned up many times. CDR3 in DNA: TGTGCCATCAGGACAGGGAGCTCCTACAATGAGCAGTTCTTC. It codes for CAIRTGSSYNEQFF. The rearrangement links TRBV10-3 to TRBJ2-1, with 7 bases identical to TRBD1. J lost 0 bases, V lost 6 bases, and 2 bases had no gene match. The CDR3 consists of 14 residues. The germline gives CDR1 ENHRY, CDR2 SYGVKD.

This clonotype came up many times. The CDR3 is CASTPGTQYF. CDR3 nucleotide sequence: TGTGCCAGCACGCCCGGTACGCAGTATTTT. The chain has TRBV27 and TRBJ2-3, with D unresolved. V was cut by 7 bases and J by 8 bases, with 7 bases left in between. This CDR3 region has 10 residues. Germline V gene sequence: CDR1 MNHEY, CDR2 SMNVEV (reference sequence).

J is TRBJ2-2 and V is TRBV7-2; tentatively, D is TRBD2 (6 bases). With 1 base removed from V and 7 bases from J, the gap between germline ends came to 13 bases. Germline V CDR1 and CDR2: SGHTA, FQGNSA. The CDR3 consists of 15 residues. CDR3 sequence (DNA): TGTGCCAGCAGCTTAGATCCCGGGAGCGTCGGGGAGCTGTTTTTT. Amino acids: CASSLDPGSVGELFF.

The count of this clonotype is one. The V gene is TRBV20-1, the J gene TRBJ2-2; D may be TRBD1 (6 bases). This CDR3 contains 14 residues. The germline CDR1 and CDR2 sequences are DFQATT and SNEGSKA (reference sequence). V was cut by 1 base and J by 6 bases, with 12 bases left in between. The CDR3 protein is CSARVPYRAGELFF. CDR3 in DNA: TGCAGTGCTAGAGTCCCTTACAGGGCCGGGGAGCTGTTTTTT.

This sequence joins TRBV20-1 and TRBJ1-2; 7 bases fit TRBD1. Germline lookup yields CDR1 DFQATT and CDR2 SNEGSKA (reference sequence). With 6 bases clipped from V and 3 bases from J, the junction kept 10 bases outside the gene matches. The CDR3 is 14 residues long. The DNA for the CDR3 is TGCAGTGCCCTAACACCTGACAGGGACTATGGCTACACCTTC. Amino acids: CSALTPDRDYGYTF.

The CDR3 reads CSARSLRGWYGYTF. CDR3 in DNA: TGCAGTGCTAGAAGTTTGAGGGGTTGGTATGGCTACACCTTC. The rearrangement uses TRBV20-1 and TRBJ1-2; possibly TRBD1 for D (5 bases). Germline CDR1 DFQATT, CDR2 SNEGSKA (reference sequence). CDR3 size: 14 residues. V was cut by 2 bases and J by 5 bases, with 15 bases left in between.

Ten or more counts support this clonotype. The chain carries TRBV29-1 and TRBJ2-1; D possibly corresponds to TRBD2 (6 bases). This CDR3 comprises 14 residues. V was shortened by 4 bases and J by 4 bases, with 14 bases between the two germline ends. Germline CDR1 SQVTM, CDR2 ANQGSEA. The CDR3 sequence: CSVATGGIYNEQFF. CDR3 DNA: TGCAGCGTTGCTACCGGCGGGATATACAATGAGCAGTTCTTC.

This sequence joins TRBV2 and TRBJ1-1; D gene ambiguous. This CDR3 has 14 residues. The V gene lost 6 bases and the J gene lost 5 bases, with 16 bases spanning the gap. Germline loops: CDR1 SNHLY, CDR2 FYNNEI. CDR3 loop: CASRRRSSGTEAFF. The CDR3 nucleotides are TGTGCCAGCAGGAGACGATCATCGGGGACTGAAGCTTTCTTT.

CDR3 residues: CASSQEQVSRSYNEQFF. The CDR3 DNA is TGCGCCAGCAGCCAAGAACAGGTCAGTAGGTCCTACAATGAGCAGTTCTTC. This rearrangement joins TRBV4-1 to TRBJ2-1; a possible D gene is TRBD1 (5 bases). CDR3 size: 17 residues. The germline gives CDR1 MGHRA, CDR2 YSYEKL. V lost 0 bases to trimming and J lost 1 base, with 13 bases between them.

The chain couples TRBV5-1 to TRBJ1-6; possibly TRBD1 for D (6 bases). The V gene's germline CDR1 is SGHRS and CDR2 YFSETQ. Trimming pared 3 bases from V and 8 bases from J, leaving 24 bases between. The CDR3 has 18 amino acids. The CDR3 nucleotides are TGCGCCAGCAGCTACGGAGAATTCAGGGGCGGGGGGTATTCACCCCTCCACTTT. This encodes CASSYGEFRGGGYSPLHF.

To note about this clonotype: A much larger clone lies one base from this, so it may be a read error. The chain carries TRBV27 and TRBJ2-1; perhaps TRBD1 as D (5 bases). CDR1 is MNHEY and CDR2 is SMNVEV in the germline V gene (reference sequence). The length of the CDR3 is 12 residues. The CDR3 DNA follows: TGTGCCAGCAGTTTCAGGGTCGATGAGCAGTCCTTC. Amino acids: CASSFRVDEQSF.

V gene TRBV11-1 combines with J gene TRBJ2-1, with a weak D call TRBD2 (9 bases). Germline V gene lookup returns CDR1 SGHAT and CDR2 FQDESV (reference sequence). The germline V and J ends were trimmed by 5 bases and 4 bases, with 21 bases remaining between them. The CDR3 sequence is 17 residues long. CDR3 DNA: TGTGCCAGCAGCACGGGACTAGCACAGGGGGGGTACAATGAGCAGTTCTTC. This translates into CASSTGLAQGGYNEQFF. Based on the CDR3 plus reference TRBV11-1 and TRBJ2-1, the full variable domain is EAEVAQSPRYKITEKSQAVAFWCDPISGHATLYWYRQILGQGPELLVQFQDESVVDDSQLPKDRFSAERLKGVDSTLKIQPAELGDSAMYLCASSTGLAQGGYNEQFFGPGTRLTVL.

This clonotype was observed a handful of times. Here the CDR3 DNA reads TGTGCCAGTCTTACTAGCGGGGGTTCAGATACGCAGTATTTT. The encoded protein is CASLTSGGSDTQYF. This rearrangement joins TRBV25-1 to TRBJ2-3; 11 bases are shared with TRBD2. The CDR3 sequence is 14 residues long. CDR1 MGHDK and CDR2 SYGVNS come from the germline V gene. Trimming removed 9 bases from V and 4 bases from J; junction bases left unmatched: 6.

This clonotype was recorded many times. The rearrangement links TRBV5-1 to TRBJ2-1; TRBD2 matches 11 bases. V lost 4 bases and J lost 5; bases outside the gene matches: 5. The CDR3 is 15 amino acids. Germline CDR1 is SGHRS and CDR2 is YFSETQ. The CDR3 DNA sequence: TGCGCCAGCAGCGTAACTAGCGGGAGTAACAATGAGCAGTTCTTC. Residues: CASSVTSGSNNEQFF.

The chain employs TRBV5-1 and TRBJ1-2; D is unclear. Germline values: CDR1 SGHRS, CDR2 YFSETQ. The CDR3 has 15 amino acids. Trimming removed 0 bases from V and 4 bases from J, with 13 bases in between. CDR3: CASSLDGGRGYGYTF. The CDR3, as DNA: TGCGCCAGCAGCTTGGACGGTGGTCGGGGCTATGGCTACACCTTC.

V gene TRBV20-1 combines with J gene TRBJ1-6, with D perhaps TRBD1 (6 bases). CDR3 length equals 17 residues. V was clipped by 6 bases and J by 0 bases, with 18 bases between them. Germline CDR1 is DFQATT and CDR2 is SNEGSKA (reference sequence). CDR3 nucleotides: TGCAGTGCCCGCGGACAGAATAGGGGCTCCTATAATTCACCCCTCCACTTT. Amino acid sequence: CSARGQNRGSYNSPLHF.

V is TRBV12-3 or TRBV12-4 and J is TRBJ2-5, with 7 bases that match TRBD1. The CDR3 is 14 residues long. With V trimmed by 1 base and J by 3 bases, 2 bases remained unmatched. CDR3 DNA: TGTGCCAGCAGTTTAGTGGGGACAGAAGAGACCCAGTACTTC. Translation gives CASSLVGTEETQYF.

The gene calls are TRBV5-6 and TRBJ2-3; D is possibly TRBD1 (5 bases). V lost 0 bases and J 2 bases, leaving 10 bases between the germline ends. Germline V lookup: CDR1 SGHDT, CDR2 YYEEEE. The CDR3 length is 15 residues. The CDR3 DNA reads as TGTGCCAGCAGCTTGGGGACACTCCCCACAGATACGCAGTATTTT. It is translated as CASSLGTLPTDTQYF.

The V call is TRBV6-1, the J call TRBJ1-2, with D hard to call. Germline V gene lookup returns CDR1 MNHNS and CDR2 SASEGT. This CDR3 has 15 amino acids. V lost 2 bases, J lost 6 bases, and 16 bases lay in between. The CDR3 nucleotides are TGTGCCAGCAGTGAATTTAAATTTGAGCGGCATGGCTACACCTTC. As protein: CASSEFKFERHGYTF.

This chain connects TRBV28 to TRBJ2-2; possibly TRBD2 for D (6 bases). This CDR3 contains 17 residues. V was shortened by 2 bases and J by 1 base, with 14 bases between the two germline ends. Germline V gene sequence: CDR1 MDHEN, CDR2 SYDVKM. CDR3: CASSLGSVAVNTGELFF. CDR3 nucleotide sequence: TGTGCCAGCAGTTTAGGTTCGGTAGCGGTGAACACCGGGGAGCTGTTTTTT.

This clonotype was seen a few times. CDR3 amino acids: CASSEEGRVTEAFF. CDR3 in DNA: TGTGCCAGCAGTGAAGAAGGCAGGGTCACTGAAGCTTTCTTT. The rearrangement joins TRBV6-1 to TRBJ1-1, with D possibly being TRBD1 (5 bases). Germline CDR1 and CDR2: MNHNS and SASEGT. V shed 1 base and J shed 4 bases, with 10 bases lying between them. The CDR3 has 14 residues.